Following are 8 T cell receptor beta chains from one sample sequenced in a study of naive and memory T cell subsets. The SP2 primer and nested alpha and beta constant region primers amplified ligated cDNA in four rounds. TCRdb fed the UMI-ligation and nested PCR reads into MiXCR, producing one record per CDR3 protein. The sample has around 24,000 distinct CDR3 sequences, roughly 5.2% seen once. The library had UMIs added by 3' ligation of an oligonucleotide to TCR cDNA. The sample consisted of blood. These receptor sequences come from an adult in good health.

This clonotype was picked up a small number of times. The rearrangement links TRBV9 to TRBJ2-3, with 9 bases fitting TRBD2. The germline V gene encodes CDR1 SGDLS and CDR2 YYNGEE. The V segment lost 4 bases and the J segment 2 bases; nucleotides outside the gene matches: 8. The CDR3 has 16 residues. CDR3 sequence: CASSFGSGRSTDTQYF. The CDR3 DNA sequence: TGTGCCAGCAGCTTCGGCAGCGGGAGGTCCACAGATACGCAGTATTTT.

This clonotype appeared a few times. The J gene is TRBJ2-2, the V gene TRBV4-2, with D perhaps being TRBD1 or TRBD2 (5 bases each). The germline V and J ends were trimmed by 8 bases and 4 bases, with 11 bases remaining between them. CDR3 length: 13 residues. The germline gives CDR1 LGHNA, CDR2 YNFKEQ. In DNA, the CDR3 is TGTGCCAGCTTCGGGACCGGCACCGGGGAGCTGTTTTTT. Its protein product is CASFGTGTGELFF.

This clonotype has a handful of counts. This chain links TRBV5-6 with TRBJ2-2; 8 bases map to TRBD2. The J segment lost 2 bases and the V segment lost 2 bases, leaving 2 bases of the junction unmatched. The CDR3 has 15 amino acids. Germline V gene sequence: CDR1 SGHDT, CDR2 YYEEEE. The CDR3 sequence: CASSFSGINTGELFF. The DNA of the CDR3 is TGTGCCAGCAGCTTTAGCGGGATAAACACCGGGGAGCTGTTTTTT.

The gene calls are TRBV6-1 and TRBJ2-1, with D possibly called TRBD1 or TRBD2 (5 bases each). Germline lookup yields CDR1 MNHNS and CDR2 SASEGT. The CDR3 extends over 16 amino acids. V shed 4 bases and J shed 0 bases, with 13 bases lying between them. The CDR3 region has the DNA TGTGCCAGCAGTGTTGGTGAGGGGTTCTCCTACAATGAGCAGTTCTTC. Its translation is CASSVGEGFSYNEQFF.

This clonotype was counted many times. This chain uses TRBV7-9 with TRBJ1-1, with 7 bases matching TRBD1. V dropped 5 bases and J dropped 0; count of bases not matched to a gene: 6. CDR1 SEHNR and CDR2 FQNEAQ come from the germline V gene (reference sequence). This CDR3 has 15 residues. The CDR3 region has the DNA TGTGCCAGCAGCCCTGGACAGGTATTGAACACTGAAGCTTTCTTT. Protein product: CASSPGQVLNTEAFF. Combining the CDR3 with reference TRBV7-9 and TRBJ1-1 gives the whole variable domain DTGVSQNPRHKITKRGQNVTFRCDPISEHNRLYWYRQTLGQGPEFLTYFQNEAQLEKSRLLSDRFSAERPKGSFSTLEIQRTEQGDSAMYLCASSPGQVLNTEAFFGQGTRLTVV.

In its sample, this clonotype was seen many times. The chain has TRBV7-2 and TRBJ2-1; unclear D gene. Germline CDR1 is SGHTA and CDR2 is FQGNSA. The V end lost 0 bases, the J end lost 5 bases, and 8 bases lay between the germline ends. CDR3 length: 14 amino acids. The CDR3 DNA reads TGTGCCAGCAGCTTAGCCCCCCCGAACAATGAGCAGTTCTTC. It is translated as CASSLAPPNNEQFF.

In its sample, this clonotype was seen many times. CDR3 sequence (DNA): TGTGCCATCTCAAGGGACAGAACTCACCCGCAGTATTTT. Its protein product is CAISRDRTHPQYF. V gene TRBV10-3 combines with J gene TRBJ2-3; 7 positions match TRBD1. V was pared by 8 bases and J by 10 bases, with 12 bases of the junction left unmatched. The CDR3 contains 13 residues. The V gene's germline CDR1 is ENHRY and CDR2 SYGVKD.

This clonotype was counted at least ten times. The chain has TRBV7-2 and TRBJ2-7; D is unresolved. Germline CDR1 and CDR2: SGHTA and FQGNSA. Trimming left V 4 bases short and J 0 bases short, with 10 bases between. The CDR3 length is 14 residues. The CDR3 loop is CASSSDVRSYEQYF. Written as DNA, the CDR3 is TGTGCCAGCAGCTCCGACGTCCGCTCCTACGAGCAGTACTTC.